This TCR beta chain was documented in a study of blood T cell repertoires in COVID-19. Per the study methods: Counts of nucleated cells, estimated from reference gene primer amplification, were obtained. Assay: immunoSEQ multiplex PCR; the TCRdb copy retains only in-frame clones and omits some. The DNA was the basis for D and trimming; V, J and clone size are from that table. The data hold 350,000 to 550,000 clones, with 70% to 90% observed a single time. Germline V gene lookup returns CDR1 SEHNR and CDR2 FQNEAQ (reference sequence). V was pared by 2 bases and J by 6 bases, with 7 bases of the junction left unmatched. CDR3 size: 16 residues.

The sequence was collected from a woman between 18 and 30 years old with acute COVID-19. What was sequenced was PBMCs or T cells enriched from blood (not recorded which). V usage is TRBV7-9 and J usage is TRBJ1-2; TRBD1 aligns across 12 bases. The CDR3 sequence: CASSLPPGQGANGYTF. For the CDR3, the DNA is TGTGCCAGCAGCTTACCCCCGGGACAGGGGGCGAATGGCTACACCTTC.